This T cell receptor beta chain was documented in a study of human T cells and chemical hapten exposure. Notes on the study in general: The study found that DPC sensitization did not change TCRs above 1 in 1000 frequency. Patch test score was positively correlated with the counts of TCRs that had expanded at PT1.

This clonotype occurred many times. The antigen is unknown. Described time point: patch test 2, 6 weeks after DPC sensitization. The treatment was: therapeutic diphenylcyclopropenone sensitization with weekly scalp DPC. Individual cDNA molecules in this library carried unique molecular identifiers. TCRdb recomputed calls from the RACE reads with MiXCR, one row per CDR3 protein. Here the sample spans a few hundred thousand distinct CDR3 sequences, about 6% being singletons. This sample comprised whole blood, obtained in connection with sensitization to the hapten diphenylcyclopropenone (DPC). The sequence was obtained from a woman younger than 30 with alopecia areata. Some clones in this sample may be carry-over from other donors' samples.

The CDR3 DNA follows: TGTGCCAGCAATGGAAACTACGAAGGGGAGCAGTACTTC. Translation: CASNGNYEGEQYF. V is TRBV6-5 and J is TRBJ2-7; D gene uncertain. CDR3 length: 13 residues. V was cut by 7 bases and J by 7 bases, with 17 bases left in between. Per the germline V gene, CDR1 is MNHEY and CDR2 is SVGAGI.